This T cell receptor beta chain was sequenced during a study of cytomegalovirus exposure and HLA in healthy donors. The study ran its PCR with 60 Vbeta and 13 Jbeta primers. The method was immunoSEQ multiplex PCR; TCRdb's version includes in-frame clones alone and lacks a portion of them. The sample contains 160,000 or so clones, about 80% of which appear only once. Germline values: CDR1 SGHNT, CDR2 YENEEA. J lost 11 bases, V lost 7 bases, and 11 bases had no gene match. The length of the CDR3 is 13 residues. The clonotype comes from a woman in her thirties or forties in good health and CMV-seronegative. The V and J genes are TRBV11-3 and TRBJ1-1, with 9 bases lining up with TRBD1. The sequenced sample was PBMCs. The CDR3 loop is CASIIRWTGVAFF. Here the CDR3 DNA reads TGTGCCAGCATCATTCGCTGGACAGGGGTGGCTTTCTTT.